The 12 T cell receptor beta chains below come from one sample, sequenced in a study of T cells in Graves' hyperthyroidism and ophthalmopathy. Regions amplified from RNA transcripts were the TCR beta CDR3 regions. TCR CDR3 regions were first amplified by RT-PCR with HTBI primers. TCRdb called the multiplex PCR reads again in MiXCR, with one record for every CDR3 protein. The top ten hold 8.4% of the sample, which has some 770,000 distinct CDR3 sequences, roughly 17% seen once. Material for sequencing was blood. These TCRs come from a man younger than 30 with Graves' hyperthyroidism.

V is TRBV7-9 and J is TRBJ1-4; 10 bases agree with TRBD1. This CDR3 is 14 amino acids long. The J segment lost 8 bases and the V segment lost 3 bases, leaving 3 bases of the junction unmatched. Per the germline V gene, CDR1 is SEHNR and CDR2 is FQNEAQ (reference sequence). CDR3 residues: CASSFGTGDEKLFF. Here the CDR3 DNA reads TGTGCCAGCAGCTTCGGGACAGGGGACGAAAAACTGTTTTTT.

This clonotype came up a few times. This chain connects TRBV6-2 or TRBV6-3 to TRBJ2-7, with TRBD1 identical over 8 bases. CDR1 is MNHEY, CDR2 SVGEGT, per germline. J was trimmed by 2 bases and V by 5 bases; bases with no gene match: 5. The CDR3 spans 14 residues. DNA for the CDR3: TGTGCCAGCAGTCTCCACAGGGGGGCCTACGAGCAGTACTTC. It codes for CASSLHRGAYEQYF.

The sample holds a few counts of this clonotype. This CDR3 is CSGGRLGDEQFF. In nucleotides, the CDR3 is TGCAGCGGGGGACGGCTCGGGGATGAGCAGTTCTTC. The V gene is TRBV29-1, the J gene TRBJ2-1; D may be TRBD1 or TRBD2 (5 bases each). Germline values: CDR1 SQVTM, CDR2 ANQGSEA. The CDR3 extends over 12 amino acids. V gave up 7 bases and J gave up 8 bases, with 15 bases separating them.

This clonotype turned up a few times. V is TRBV24-1 and J is TRBJ2-1; a possible D gene is TRBD1 (7 bases). The V end was cut by 2 bases, the J end by 8 bases, with 15 bases between. This CDR3 has 15 amino acids. Germline-derived CDR1 and CDR2 are KGHDR and SFDVKD. Written as DNA, the CDR3 is TGTGCCACCAGTGATTCCCGACAGGGACTGGATGAGCAGTTCTTC. This codes for CATSDSRQGLDEQFF.

Many counts were recorded for this clonotype. V is TRBV6-2 or TRBV6-3 and J is TRBJ2-1; D is perhaps TRBD2 (6 bases). The germline V and J ends were trimmed by 6 bases and 5 bases, with 11 bases remaining between them. The germline V gene has CDR1 MNHEY and CDR2 SVGEGT. The CDR3 covers 13 residues. The CDR3 here is CASRETSDNEQFF. DNA of the CDR3: TGTGCCAGCAGGGAGACTAGTGACAATGAGCAGTTCTTC.

This clonotype was recorded a few times. In nucleotides, the CDR3 is TGTGCCAGCGATTGGACAGGGCGACCCCCTGCCATATATTTT. Its translation is CASDWTGRPPAIYF. J is TRBJ1-3 and V is TRBV12-3 or TRBV12-4, with TRBD1 matching 8 bases. J gave up 11 bases and V 8 bases, and 14 bases lay outside the gene matches. The CDR3 has 14 amino acids.

The V call is TRBV9, the J call TRBJ2-1, with 11 bases matching TRBD2. This CDR3 is 16 amino acids long. V shed 2 bases, J shed 2 bases, and the junction held 3 bases outside the gene matches. Germline V gives CDR1 SGDLS, CDR2 YYNGEE. The CDR3 DNA follows: TGTGCCAGCAGCGTCTCGACTAGCGGGGCCTACAATGAGCAGTTCTTC. Encoded protein: CASSVSTSGAYNEQFF.

This clonotype turned up a few times. V gene TRBV7-2 combines with J gene TRBJ1-6, with a possible D match to TRBD1 (5 bases). Germline lookup yields CDR1 SGHTA and CDR2 FQGNSA. V was pared by 3 bases and J by 12 bases, with 18 bases between. This CDR3 spans 15 amino acids. DNA for the CDR3: TGTGCCAGCAGCTTCACCGGGACCGACGGAGGACCCCTCCACTTT. Residues: CASSFTGTDGGPLHF.

This clonotype was observed at least ten times. CDR3 sequence (DNA): TGTGCCAGTAGTATAGATAAAGAGACCCAGTACTTC. It specifies CASSIDKETQYF. J is TRBJ2-5 and V is TRBV19; D ambiguous. V was shortened by 0 bases and J by 3 bases, with 2 bases between the two germline ends. Germline lookup yields CDR1 LNHDA and CDR2 SQIVND (reference sequence). The CDR3 contains 12 residues. The complete variable domain, with remaining parts taken from reference TRBV19 and TRBJ2-5, reads DGGITQSPKYLFRKEGQNVTLSCEQNLNHDAMYWYRQDPGQGLRLIYYSQIVNDFQKGDIAEGYSVSREKKESFPLTVTSAQKNPTAFYLCASSIDKETQYFGPGTRLLVL.

This clonotype was counted at least ten times. The chain carries TRBV28 and TRBJ1-2; a possible D gene is TRBD1 (5 bases). CDR1 is MDHEN, CDR2 SYDVKM, per germline. This CDR3 region has 12 residues. V shed 7 bases and J shed 6 bases, with 12 bases lying between them. CDR3 sequence: CASTPLGDGYTF. In nucleotides, the CDR3 is TGTGCCAGCACCCCCCTAGGGGATGGCTACACCTTC.

This clonotype was detected many times. This chain joins TRBV6-2 or TRBV6-3 and TRBJ1-1, with 7 bases identical to TRBD1. The V and J ends lost 0 bases and 4 bases, in that order; junction bases with no gene match: 8. Per the germline V gene, CDR1 is MNHEY and CDR2 is SVGEGT. There are 16 residues in the CDR3. The CDR3 loop is CASSYSRPTGPTEAFF. As DNA, the CDR3 is TGTGCCAGCAGTTACTCGAGGCCGACAGGGCCCACTGAAGCTTTCTTT.

V usage is TRBV2 and J usage is TRBJ1-2; D not resolved. Germline assignment: CDR1 SNHLY and CDR2 FYNNEI. V shed 2 bases and J shed 6 bases, with 10 bases lying between them. This CDR3 has 13 residues. CDR3 in amino acids: CASSESSPHGYTF. The CDR3 DNA reads as TGTGCCAGCAGTGAATCGAGTCCGCATGGCTACACCTTC.